This entry concerns a single T cell receptor (beta chain). Antigen specificity is unknown. The data were taken from a study of T cells after yellow fever vaccination. A process of 5'RACE template switching, which added a universal primer site and UMIs, was used to make TCR cDNA. TCRdb reprocessed the 5' RACE reads via MiXCR and lists one record per CDR3 protein. The table lists a few hundred thousand distinct CDR3 sequences, approximately 5.2% of them singletons, with around 3.5% in the top ten. Study-level points and caveats: Subsequent to the booster, the majority of primary-vaccination clones reappeared (96% CD4, 88% CD8).

The clonotype comes from a man between 18 and 29 years old who received the YFV17D yellow fever vaccine. The sequences come from CD4+ T cells sorted from PBMCs, collected on the day of the yellow fever booster vaccination.

In DNA, the CDR3 is TGTGCCAGCAGCCGGGACTTCTCCTATGGCTACACCTTC. Translating it yields CASSRDFSYGYTF. The chain recombines TRBV7-9 with TRBJ1-2; perhaps TRBD1 as D (5 bases). The germline V and J ends were trimmed by 5 bases and 4 bases, with 11 bases remaining between them. In germline, CDR1 is SEHNR, CDR2 FQNEAQ (reference sequence). The CDR3 spans 13 residues.